One and the same sample provided the 20 T cell receptor beta chains below, sequenced in a study of T cell responses to AZD1222 COVID-19 vaccine. Some clones are missing from TCRdb's copy, which holds only in-frame ones; the method was immunoSEQ multiplex PCR. The sample contains roughly 110,000 clones, roughly 80% of which appear only once. The source was peripheral blood, collected on day 0 of AZD1222 vaccination. The receptors derive from an adult in good health.

CDR3 loop: CASSVKQGGNYEQYF. Here the CDR3 DNA reads TGTGCCAGCAGTGTCAAACAGGGGGGGAACTACGAGCAGTACTTC. The genes are TRBV27 and TRBJ2-7, with a weak D call TRBD1 (8 bases). The germline CDR1 and CDR2 sequences are MNHEY and SMNVEV (reference sequence). Trimming removed 5 bases at V and 3 bases at J, with 17 bases between. CDR3 length equals 15 residues.

In this sample, this clone turned up once. The chain uses TRBV19 and TRBJ2-5, with a weak D call TRBD1 (6 bases). Trimming stripped 3 bases from V and 2 bases from J, with 16 bases between. This CDR3 comprises 16 residues. From germline, CDR1 is LNHDA and CDR2 SQIVND (reference sequence). Here the CDR3 DNA reads TGTGCCAGTAGTATTGGGACATTCGAGAAACAAGAGACCCAGTACTTC. As protein: CASSIGTFEKQETQYF.

This chain connects TRBV5-6 to TRBJ1-5; 7 nucleotides line up with TRBD1. Germline V gene lookup returns CDR1 SGHDT and CDR2 YYEEEE. Trimming cost V 3 bases and J 2 bases; bases outside gene matches: 5. The CDR3 extends over 15 amino acids. The CDR3 region is CASSSRGTGNQPQHF. In nucleotides, the CDR3 is TGTGCCAGCAGCTCGCGAGGGACAGGCAATCAGCCCCAGCATTTT.

The chain recombines TRBV18 with TRBJ2-7; TRBD1 matches 8 bases. V was clipped by 6 bases and J by 2 bases; unmatched bases: 9. The germline V gene encodes CDR1 KGHSH and CDR2 LQKENI. There are 15 residues in the CDR3. The CDR3 loop is CASSLQTGATYEQYF. The CDR3 DNA reads as TGTGCCAGCTCTCTCCAGACAGGGGCAACCTACGAGCAGTACTTC. The whole variable domain, remainder taken from reference TRBV18 and TRBJ2-7, is NAGVMQNPRHLVRRRGQEARLRCSPMKGHSHVYWYRQLPEEGLKFMVYLQKENIIDESGMPKERFSAEFPKEGPSILRIQQVVRGDSAAYFCASSLQTGATYEQYFGPGTRLTVT.

This chain joins TRBV5-4 and TRBJ2-1, with 9 bases matching TRBD2. This CDR3 has 15 amino acids. The ends lost 0 bases at V and 8 bases at J; junction bases unmatched: 6. Per the germline V gene, CDR1 is SGHNT and CDR2 is YYREEE (reference sequence). This CDR3 reads CASSLDGGGAYEQFF. For the CDR3, the DNA is TGTGCCAGCAGCTTGGATGGCGGGGGGGCTTATGAGCAGTTCTTC.

V usage is TRBV29-1 and J usage is TRBJ2-1, with TRBD1 matching over 9 bases. The CDR3 is 14 amino acids. Germline V gene data show CDR1 as SQVTM and CDR2 as ANQGSEA. V was pared by 7 bases and J by 3 bases, with 7 bases of the junction left unmatched. The CDR3 DNA reads as TGCAGCGCAACGAGACAGGGGGACTACAATGAGCAGTTCTTC. As protein: CSATRQGDYNEQFF.

The chain links TRBV28 to TRBJ1-1; unclear D gene. CDR3 size: 12 residues. V lost 7 bases, J lost 0 bases, and 6 bases lay in between. Germline lookup yields CDR1 MDHEN and CDR2 SYDVKM. CDR3 DNA sequence: TGTGCCAGCAACGTGGTGAACACTGAAGCTTTCTTT. Protein sequence: CASNVVNTEAFF.

V gene TRBV28 combines with J gene TRBJ1-2, with TRBD1 matching 8 bases. With V trimmed by 3 bases and J by 5 bases, 5 bases remained unmatched. This CDR3 contains 14 residues. The germline V gene has CDR1 MDHEN and CDR2 SYDVKM. DNA of the CDR3: TGTGCCAGCAGTTTCTCGGACAGGGCGTATGGCTACACCTTC. Its protein product is CASSFSDRAYGYTF.

The chain links TRBV7-9 to TRBJ1-5; D remains unclear. Germline V gene sequence: CDR1 SEHNR, CDR2 FQNEAQ (reference sequence). With 3 bases removed from V and 6 bases from J, the gap between germline ends came to 9 bases. The CDR3 has 13 residues. The chain's CDR3 is CASSLGAAQPQHF. In DNA, the CDR3 is TGTGCCAGCAGCTTGGGCGCGGCTCAGCCCCAGCATTTT.

The J gene is TRBJ2-2, the V gene TRBV7-9; tentative D call: TRBD2 (5 bases). The CDR3 consists of 14 residues. V dropped 4 bases and J dropped 5 bases, with 11 bases sitting between them. Germline V CDR1 and CDR2: SEHNR, FQNEAQ (reference sequence). This chain's CDR3 is CASSSLTGTGELFF. In nucleotides, the CDR3 is TGTGCCAGCAGCTCCCTTACGGGGACCGGGGAGCTGTTTTTT.

The chain combines TRBV12-5 with TRBJ2-2, with D possibly being TRBD1 (6 bases). The CDR3 covers 17 residues. Trimming left V 1 base short and J 0 bases short, with 12 bases between. Germline assignment: CDR1 LGHNT and CDR2 FRNRAP. In DNA form, the CDR3 reads TGTGCTAGTGGTTTGGGCGGACAGAGCGCGAACACCGGGGAGCTGTTTTTT. Translation: CASGLGGQSANTGELFF. Drawing the rest from reference TRBV12-5 and TRBJ2-2, the complete variable domain is DARVTQTPRHKVTEMGQEVTMRCQPILGHNTVFWYRQTMMQGLELLAYFRNRAPLDDSGMPKDRFSAEMPDATLATLKIQPSEPRDSAVYFCASGLGGQSANTGELFFGEGSRLTVL.

The J gene is TRBJ1-2, the V gene TRBV2; 7 bases agree with TRBD1. Trimming at V came to 8 bases and at J to 5 bases, leaving 8 bases not matched to a gene. The CDR3 is 13 amino acids. Germline assignment: CDR1 SNHLY and CDR2 FYNNEI. The CDR3 coding sequence is TGTGCCAGCGGCCAGGGGGAAATATATGGCTACACCTTC. This encodes CASGQGEIYGYTF.

The count of this clone is one. This chain uses TRBV6-1 with TRBJ2-3, with no clear D. With 1 base removed from V and 1 base from J, the gap between germline ends came to 9 bases. This CDR3 contains 15 residues. CDR1 is MNHNS and CDR2 is SASEGT in the germline V gene. The CDR3 region is CASSEGSWGTDTQYF. DNA for the CDR3: TGTGCCAGCAGTGAAGGTAGCTGGGGCACAGATACGCAGTATTTT.

This sequence joins TRBV6-6 and TRBJ2-5, with D unclear. Per the germline V gene, CDR1 is MNHNY and CDR2 is SVGAGI (reference sequence). The V gene lost 11 bases and the J gene lost 0 bases, with 10 bases spanning the gap. This CDR3 spans 12 amino acids. The CDR3 region is CASVSYQETQYF. The CDR3 coding sequence is TGTGCCTCAGTCTCGTACCAAGAGACCCAGTACTTC.

This clone was found a few times. This chain links TRBV28 with TRBJ1-1, with D possibly TRBD1 on 6 matching bases. CDR3 length: 15 residues. The germline V gene has CDR1 MDHEN and CDR2 SYDVKM. V dropped 5 bases and J dropped 4 bases, with 17 bases sitting between them. The CDR3 nucleotides read TGTGCCAGCAGTACCGGACAGTGGTCCGTCACTGAAGCTTTCTTT. Translation: CASSTGQWSVTEAFF.

DNA for the CDR3: TGTGCCAGCAGCCGACCGGGGACAGCTTCCTACAATGAGCAGTTCTTC. It specifies CASSRPGTASYNEQFF. V usage is TRBV7-9 and J usage is TRBJ2-1; 7 nucleotides align to TRBD1. Germline CDR1 SEHNR, CDR2 FQNEAQ (reference sequence). The CDR3 runs to 16 residues. After removal of 5 bases from V and 1 base from J, the junction contained 8 bases not matched to a gene.

As DNA, the CDR3 is TGTGCCAGCAGCCAAGGAGCAAACTCCGGGACCTCACTGGAAAAACTGTTTTTT. Amino acids: CASSQGANSGTSLEKLFF. This chain uses TRBV3-1 (or the pseudogene TRBV3-2) with TRBJ1-4, with a possible D match to TRBD1 (5 bases). CDR3 length: 18 amino acids. Trimming left V 1 base short and J 8 bases short, with 23 bases between. Looked up from germline, CDR1 is LGHDT and CDR2 is YNNKEL (reference sequence).

The chain combines TRBV5-1 with TRBJ2-7; 8 bases agree with TRBD2. The CDR3 is 15 residues long. The germline CDR1 and CDR2 sequences are SGHRS and YFSETQ. J lost 0 bases, V lost 1 base, and 3 bases had no gene match. The CDR3 here is CASSLLAGSSYEQYF. CDR3 DNA sequence: TGCGCCAGCAGCTTGTTAGCGGGGAGCTCCTACGAGCAGTACTTC.

CDR3 DNA: TGTGCCAGCAGCAAAGACGGGGCGCAGGGCTACACCTTC. Translated: CASSKDGAQGYTF. V usage is TRBV21-1 and J usage is TRBJ1-2. TRBV21-1 is shown as a pseudogene. The CDR3 covers 13 residues.

The chain carries TRBV6-5 and TRBJ1-5; D possibly corresponds to TRBD1 (6 bases). The germline gives CDR1 MNHEY, CDR2 SVGAGI. This CDR3 comprises 13 residues. The V end lost 2 bases, the J end lost 9 bases, and 11 bases lay between the germline ends. The CDR3 reads CASSYQGRSPQHF. The DNA of the CDR3 is TGTGCCAGCAGTTACCAGGGGAGGTCGCCCCAGCATTTT.